Below are 25 T cell receptor beta chains sequenced from a single sample in a study of cytomegalovirus exposure and HLA in healthy donors. Assay: immunoSEQ multiplex PCR; the TCRdb copy retains only in-frame clones and omits some. The table lists tens of thousands of clones, more than 85% of them singletons. Sample: PBMCs. These receptors all stem from a woman between 18 and 29 years old in good health and CMV-seronegative.

The rearrangement joins TRBV27 to TRBJ2-3; TRBD1 agrees at 7 bases. Germline CDR1 is MNHEY and CDR2 is SMNVEV (reference sequence). The length of the CDR3 is 15 residues. V gave up 6 bases and J gave up 5 bases; unmatched junction bases: 11. In DNA, the CDR3 is TGTGCCAGCAGCCTAGGGGGCAGGGCTGGAGATACGCAGTATTTT. It specifies CASSLGGRAGDTQYF.

The chain couples TRBV6-1 to TRBJ1-4; D remains ambiguous. The germline V gene has CDR1 MNHNS and CDR2 SASEGT. Trimming removed 2 bases at V and 8 bases at J, with 6 bases between. The length of the CDR3 is 12 residues. CDR3: CASSENREKLFF. CDR3 DNA: TGTGCCAGCAGTGAAAACCGGGAAAAACTGTTTTTT.

The chain links TRBV7-2 to TRBJ2-2; perhaps TRBD2 as D (5 bases). Germline V gives CDR1 SGHTA, CDR2 FQGNSA. The germline V and J ends were trimmed by 4 bases and 5 bases, with 11 bases remaining between them. This CDR3 comprises 14 residues. CDR3 nucleotides: TGTGCCAGCAGCTCAATCCCGGGGACCGGGGAGCTGTTTTTT. It is translated as CASSSIPGTGELFF.

In this sample, this clone turned up a few times. J is TRBJ2-5 and V is TRBV6-1, with D possibly TRBD2 on 6 matching bases. CDR1 and CDR2 (germline): MNHNS, SASEGT. Trimming took 3 bases from V and 0 from J, leaving 11 bases between them. This CDR3 is built from 15 residues. In DNA, the CDR3 is TGTGCCAGCAGTGACCAAGCGGGTAACCAAGAGACCCAGTACTTC. It yields the protein CASSDQAGNQETQYF.

J is TRBJ2-7 and V is TRBV4-2, with TRBD2 identical over 8 bases. The V gene's germline CDR1 is LGHNA and CDR2 YNFKEQ. Germline trimming cut 4 bases from V and 3 bases from J; bases unmatched to any gene: 8. CDR3 length: 15 amino acids. For the CDR3, the DNA is TGTGCCAGCAGCCGGCCGGGACTAGGTGACTACGAGCAGTACTTC. As protein: CASSRPGLGDYEQYF.

The rearrangement joins TRBV7-7 to TRBJ2-5; TRBD2 aligns across 9 bases. The CDR3 covers 17 residues. The J segment lost 2 bases and the V segment lost 5 bases, leaving 12 bases of the junction unmatched. CDR1 and CDR2 from the germline V gene are SSHAT and FNYEAQ (reference sequence). Written as DNA, the CDR3 is TGTGCCAGCAGCCCCCGAACCGGGACTAGCTCACAAGAGACCCAGTACTTC. This sequence encodes CASSPRTGTSSQETQYF.

The V and J genes are TRBV2 and TRBJ2-7; 8 bases fit TRBD1. This CDR3 region has 13 residues. V shed 6 bases and J 5 bases; nucleotides not matched to a gene: 6. Germline CDR1 SNHLY, CDR2 FYNNEI. Written as DNA, the CDR3 is TGTGCCAGCAGAACACAGGGGGTCCACGAGCAGTACGTC. This codes for CASRTQGVHEQYV.

The chain has TRBV2 and TRBJ1-1, with unresolved D. Trimming cost V 4 bases and J 2 bases, with 5 bases left between them. This CDR3 region has 12 residues. Germline assignment: CDR1 SNHLY and CDR2 FYNNEI. CDR3 amino acids: CASSAYNTEAFF. The CDR3 nucleotides read TGTGCCAGCAGTGCCTATAACACTGAAGCTTTCTTT.

J is TRBJ2-7 and V is TRBV2; D uncertain. From germline, CDR1 is SNHLY and CDR2 FYNNEI. Trimming left V 7 bases short and J 1 base short, with 5 bases between. This CDR3 region has 11 residues. The CDR3 coding sequence is TGTGCCAGCAAGGAGTCCTACGAGCAGTACTTC. Protein sequence: CASKESYEQYF. Full variable domain (rest looked up from reference TRBV2 and TRBJ2-7): EPEVTQTPSHQVTQMGQEVILRCVPISNHLYFYWYRQILGQKVEFLVSFYNNEISEKSEIFDDQFSVERPDGSNFTLKIRSTKLEDSAMYFCASKESYEQYFGPGTRLTVT.

V is TRBV11-2 and J is TRBJ2-7, with 8 bases identical to TRBD2. J lost 2 bases, V lost 5 bases, and 14 bases had no gene match. Germline V lookup: CDR1 SGHAT, CDR2 FQNNGV. The CDR3 length is 17 residues. The CDR3: CASSPGGEGTLTYEQYF. The CDR3 DNA reads TGTGCCAGCAGCCCCGGGGGGGAGGGGACCTTAACCTACGAGCAGTACTTC.

This chain links TRBV5-1 with TRBJ1-4; TRBD1 agrees at 9 bases. The germline gives CDR1 SGHRS, CDR2 YFSETQ. With 4 bases clipped from V and 4 bases from J, the junction kept 5 bases outside the gene matches. This CDR3 contains 15 residues. This CDR3 is CASSPQTGGNEKLFF. CDR3 bases: TGCGCCAGCAGCCCCCAGACAGGGGGTAATGAAAAACTGTTTTTT.

The chain carries TRBV9 and TRBJ2-1; D is perhaps TRBD1 (6 bases). The germline CDR1 and CDR2 sequences are SGDLS and YYNGEE. CDR3 length: 17 residues. Trimming shortened V by 0 bases and J by 6 bases, and 19 bases separated the two germline ends. CDR3: CASSVAIRGTQSNEQFF. The CDR3 DNA reads TGTGCCAGCAGCGTAGCAATTAGGGGGACACAATCCAATGAGCAGTTCTTC.

Only a few counts were recorded for this clone. J is TRBJ1-4 and V is TRBV10-3; TRBD1 matches 9 bases. The CDR3 is made up of 18 amino acids. From germline, CDR1 is ENHRY and CDR2 SYGVKD. V gave up 3 bases and J gave up 8 bases; unmatched junction bases: 16. Written as DNA, the CDR3 is TGTGCCATCAGTGACCCCGGGACAGGGAGGGGAACTAGAGAAAAACTGTTTTTT. Translated, it gives CAISDPGTGRGTREKLFF.

The genes are TRBV7-8 and TRBJ2-7, with TRBD2 matching 9 bases. CDR3 size: 14 residues. The J segment lost 1 base and the V segment lost 5 bases, leaving 3 bases of the junction unmatched. Per the germline V gene, CDR1 is SGHVS and CDR2 is FQNEAQ. The CDR3 region is CASSAAGGSYEQYF. DNA of the CDR3: TGTGCCAGCAGCGCAGCGGGGGGATCCTACGAGCAGTACTTC.

CDR3 in amino acids: CASSYSFNNNYGYTF. The CDR3 DNA reads TGTGCCAGCAGCTATTCCTTTAACAATAACTATGGCTACACCTTC. This rearrangement joins TRBV5-8 to TRBJ1-2; D is ambiguous. Germline V gene sequence: CDR1 SGHTS, CDR2 YDEGEE. V lost 3 bases and J 1 base, leaving 13 bases between the germline ends. The CDR3 sequence is 15 residues long. Drawing the rest from reference TRBV5-8 and TRBJ1-2, the complete variable domain is EAGVTQSPTHLIKTRGQQATLRCSPISGHTSVYWYQQALGLGLQFLLWYDEGEERNRGNFPPRFSGRQFPNYSSELNVNALELEDSALYLCASSYSFNNNYGYTFGSGTRLTVV.

The V and J genes are TRBV7-9 and TRBJ1-5; the D gene is possibly TRBD1 (6 bases). The CDR3 runs 13 residues. The germline gives CDR1 SEHNR, CDR2 FQNEAQ (reference sequence). Trimming pared 5 bases from V and 5 bases from J, leaving 10 bases between. The CDR3 sequence is CASSPDSYQPQHF. CDR3 DNA sequence: TGTGCCAGCAGCCCGGACAGTTATCAGCCCCAGCATTTT.

This clone showed up just once. The chain's CDR3 is CASSGQNTGELFF. CDR3 sequence (DNA): TGTGCCAGCAGTGGACAGAACACCGGGGAGCTGTTTTTT. The chain couples TRBV2 to TRBJ2-2; D remains ambiguous. Trimming left V 4 bases short and J 1 base short, with 4 bases between. CDR3 length: 13 amino acids. Germline CDR1 is SNHLY and CDR2 is FYNNEI.

The chain employs TRBV2 and TRBJ2-1, with D possibly TRBD2 on 5 matching bases. Between the trimmed V and J ends, which lost 7 bases and 8 bases, there was a span of 15 bases. CDR1 and CDR2 from the germline V gene are SNHLY and FYNNEI. CDR3 length: 13 amino acids. The CDR3 DNA reads as TGTGCCAGCATCGAGCCCGCTAGCTATGAGCAGTTCTTC. It yields the protein CASIEPASYEQFF.

This chain connects TRBV18 to TRBJ1-5; tentatively, D is TRBD1 (5 bases). The V gene lost 6 bases and the J gene lost 4 bases, with 16 bases spanning the gap. The germline V gene encodes CDR1 KGHSH and CDR2 LQKENI. The CDR3 sequence is 15 residues long. DNA of the CDR3: TGTGCCAGCTCCCCGTCCCAGGGATTAAATCAGCCCCAGCATTTT. Its protein is CASSPSQGLNQPQHF.

This clone has only one observation. The genes are TRBV10-3 and TRBJ2-7; D possibly corresponds to TRBD2 (5 bases). V was trimmed by 3 bases and J by 6 bases, leaving 12 bases between them. The germline V gene encodes CDR1 ENHRY and CDR2 SYGVKD. The CDR3 has 13 amino acids. CDR3 in DNA: TGTGCCATCAGTGACGCGGGTAACGGCGAGCAGTACTTC. Translated: CAISDAGNGEQYF.

This clone was recorded once. V and J are TRBV30 and TRBJ1-1; D is unresolved. The germline CDR1 and CDR2 sequences are GTSNPN and SVGIG (reference sequence). This CDR3 comprises 15 residues. V was pared by 3 bases and J by 1 base, with 15 bases between. The CDR3 sequence: CAWSQVEFENTEAFF. CDR3 nucleotides: TGTGCCTGGAGCCAGGTTGAATTCGAGAACACTGAAGCTTTCTTT.

V gene TRBV4-1 combines with J gene TRBJ1-1, with D possibly TRBD1 on 5 matching bases. Germline loops: CDR1 MGHRA, CDR2 YSYEKL. V shed 0 bases and J shed 3 bases, with 17 bases lying between them. The length of the CDR3 is 17 residues. The CDR3 bases are TGCGCCAGCAGCCAAGATAGGGCAGGGTATGGGGACACTGAAGCTTTCTTT. Protein: CASSQDRAGYGDTEAFF.

The gene calls are TRBV4-1 and TRBJ2-3; 10 bases are a match to TRBD2. This CDR3 contains 15 residues. Looked up from germline, CDR1 is MGHRA and CDR2 is YSYEKL. Trimming at V came to 4 bases and at J to 8 bases, leaving 9 bases not matched to a gene. The CDR3 region is CASSPVTSGKVTQYF. In DNA form, the CDR3 reads TGCGCCAGCAGCCCCGTTACTAGCGGGAAGGTTACGCAGTATTTT.

The V gene is TRBV4-2, the J gene TRBJ2-7; tentative D call: TRBD2 (5 bases). Germline V lookup: CDR1 LGHNA, CDR2 YNFKEQ. The CDR3 has 15 residues. Trimming took off 0 bases at V and 3 bases at J, with 12 bases between the two ends. CDR3: CASSQELAGNYEQYF. The CDR3 nucleotides read TGTGCCAGCAGCCAAGAGTTAGCCGGGAACTACGAGCAGTACTTC.

The chain uses TRBV10-3 and TRBJ2-7; D may be TRBD1 (6 bases). Trimming stripped 8 bases from V and 7 bases from J, with 39 bases between. The CDR3 has 20 residues. Germline CDR1 reads ENHRY; CDR2 reads SYGVKD. The CDR3 DNA reads TGTGCCATCGGGTTCGGCGACAGGACGATCGCCCATCTAAACCTACGAGAGCAGTACGTC. Translating gives CAIGFGDRTIAHLNLREQYV.